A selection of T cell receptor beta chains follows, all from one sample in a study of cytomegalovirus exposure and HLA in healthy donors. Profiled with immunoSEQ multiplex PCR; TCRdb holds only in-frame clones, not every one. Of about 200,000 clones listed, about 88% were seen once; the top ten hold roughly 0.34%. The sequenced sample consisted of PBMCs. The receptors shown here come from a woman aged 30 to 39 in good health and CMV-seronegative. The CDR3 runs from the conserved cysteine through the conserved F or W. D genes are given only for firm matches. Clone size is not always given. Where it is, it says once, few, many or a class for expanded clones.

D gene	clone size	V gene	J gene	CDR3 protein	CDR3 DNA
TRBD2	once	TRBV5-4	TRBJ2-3	CASSLGTSGGGSTDTQYF	TGTGCCAGCAGCTTGGGCACTAGCGGGGGCGGTAGCACAGATACGCAGTATTTT
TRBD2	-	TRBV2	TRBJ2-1	CASRGLALVVNEQFF	TGTGCCAGCAGGGGACTAGCTCTGGTTGTCAATGAGCAGTTCTTC
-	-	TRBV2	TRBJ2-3	CASSIPRGSTDTQYF	TGTGCCAGCAGTATTCCGCGCGGAAGCACAGATACGCAGTATTTT
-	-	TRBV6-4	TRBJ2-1	CASSDQLAREQFF	TGTGCCAGCAGTGACCAGTTAGCCCGTGAGCAGTTCTTC
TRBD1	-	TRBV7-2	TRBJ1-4	CASSLDRASEKLFF	TGTGCCAGCAGCCTGGACAGGGCGAGTGAAAAACTGTTTTTT
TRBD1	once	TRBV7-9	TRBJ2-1	CASSLRTGSFFNEQFF	TGTGCCAGCAGCCTCAGGACAGGAAGTTTTTTTAATGAGCAGTTCTTC
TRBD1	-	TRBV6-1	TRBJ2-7	CASSDLYRGSSYEQYF	TGTGCCAGCAGTGACCTCTACAGGGGGAGCTCCTACGAGCAGTACTTC
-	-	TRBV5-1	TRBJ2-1	CASSRSLASSYNEQFF	TGCGCCAGCAGCAGAAGTCTGGCATCCTCCTACAATGAGCAGTTCTTC
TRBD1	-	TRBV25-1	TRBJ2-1	CASSQQTGGLTYNEQFF	TGTGCCAGCAGTCAACAGACAGGGGGCCTTACCTACAATGAGCAGTTCTTC
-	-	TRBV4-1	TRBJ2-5	CASSQDKRETQYF	TGCGCCAGCAGCCAAGACAAGCGGGAGACCCAGTACTTC
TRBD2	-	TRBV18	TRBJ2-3	CASSPSGGAGGPDTQYF	TGTGCCAGCTCACCGAGTGGGGGAGCGGGAGGCCCAGATACGCAGTATTTT
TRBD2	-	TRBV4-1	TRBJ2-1	CASSRFDKRGYNEQFF	TGCGCCAGCAGCCGCTTCGACAAGCGGGGGTACAATGAGCAGTTCTTC
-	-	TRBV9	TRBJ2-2	CASSLLKWANTGELFF	TGTGCCAGCAGCCTCTTAAAGTGGGCTAACACCGGGGAGCTGTTTTTT
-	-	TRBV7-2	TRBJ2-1	CASSLTPGFNEQFF	TGTGCCAGCAGCTTAACTCCAGGTTTCAATGAGCAGTTCTTC
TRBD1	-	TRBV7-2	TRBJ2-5	CASSLQTGRETQYF	TGTGCCAGCAGCTTACAGACAGGGCGGGAGACCCAGTACTTC
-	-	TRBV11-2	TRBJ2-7	CASSPANYEQYF	TGTGCCAGCAGCCCCGCTAACTACGAGCAGTACTTC
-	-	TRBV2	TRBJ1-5	CASSRTRDSNQPQHF	TGTGCCAGCAGCCGAACCAGGGATAGCAATCAGCCCCAGCATTTT
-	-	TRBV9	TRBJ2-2	CASSVLGANTGELFF	TGTGCCAGCAGCGTATTAGGGGCGAACACCGGGGAGCTGTTTTTT
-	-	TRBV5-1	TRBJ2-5	CASSLDGETQYF	TGCGCCAGCAGCTTGGACGGGGAGACCCAGTACTTC
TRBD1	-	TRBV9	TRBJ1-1	CASSRDSDLSAFF	TGTGCCAGCAGCCGGGACAGCGATTTGTCGGCTTTCTTT
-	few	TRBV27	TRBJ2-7	CASSLSASASYEQYF	TGTGCCAGCAGTTTATCGGCTAGCGCATCCTACGAGCAGTACTTC
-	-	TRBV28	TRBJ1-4	CASSLLDPRGEKLFF	TGTGCCAGCAGTTTATTAGACCCTAGGGGTGAAAAACTGTTTTTT
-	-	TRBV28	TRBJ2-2	CASSLKGTGELFF	TGTGCCAGCAGTTTAAAGGGGACCGGGGAGCTGTTTTTT
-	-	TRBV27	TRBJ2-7	CASGSGIDYEQYF	TGTGCCAGCGGATCCGGGATTGACTACGAGCAGTACTTC
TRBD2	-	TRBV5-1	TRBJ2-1	CASSLGPSGSIGNEQFF	TGCGCCAGCAGCTTGGGGCCTAGCGGGAGTATCGGCAATGAGCAGTTCTTC
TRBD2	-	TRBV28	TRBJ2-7	CASQTSGNYEQYF	TGTGCCAGCCAGACCAGCGGGAACTACGAGCAGTACTTC
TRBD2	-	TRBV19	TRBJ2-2	CASTSPGGNTGELFF	TGTGCCAGTACCTCCCCGGGGGGAAACACCGGGGAGCTGTTTTTT
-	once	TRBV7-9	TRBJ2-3	CASSLGDISTDTQYF	TGTGCCAGCAGCTTAGGCGACATCTCCACAGATACGCAGTATTTT
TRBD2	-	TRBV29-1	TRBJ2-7	CSVDKGTSGDYEQYF	TGCAGCGTTGACAAGGGGACTAGCGGAGACTACGAGCAGTACTTC
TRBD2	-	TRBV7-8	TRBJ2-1	CASSVGSGRRDEQFF	TGTGCCAGCAGCGTAGGAAGCGGGAGGCGGGATGAGCAGTTCTTC
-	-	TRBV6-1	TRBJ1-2	CASRPRAARYGYTF	TGTGCCAGCAGGCCCCGTGCCGCGCGGTATGGCTACACCTTC
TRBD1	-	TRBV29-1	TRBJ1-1	CSVVLRGGTGLNTEAFF	TGCAGCGTTGTTCTCAGGGGGGGGACAGGGCTTAACACTGAAGCTTTCTTT
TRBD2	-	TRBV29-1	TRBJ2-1	CSVERLAVTSQGEQFF	TGCAGCGTTGAAAGACTAGCGGTAACAAGTCAGGGTGAGCAGTTCTTC
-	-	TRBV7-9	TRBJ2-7	CSSSLGTYEQYF	TGTTCCAGCAGCTTGGGCACCTACGAGCAGTACTTC
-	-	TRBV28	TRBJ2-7	CASSLRSGEFSEQYF	TGTGCCAGCAGTTTAAGAAGTGGGGAGTTCTCCGAGCAGTACTTC
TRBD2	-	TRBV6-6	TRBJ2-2	CASSLSGRINTGELFF	TGTGCCAGCAGCCTTAGCGGGAGGATTAACACCGGGGAGCTGTTTTTT
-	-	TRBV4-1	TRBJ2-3	CASSHPGLASTDTQYF	TGCGCCAGCAGCCACCCCGGGCTAGCGAGCACAGATACGCAGTATTTT
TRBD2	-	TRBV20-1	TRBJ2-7	CSAGTIYEQYF	TGCAGTGCTGGGACTATCTACGAGCAGTACTTC
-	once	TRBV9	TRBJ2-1	CASSVVAGPAYNEQFF	TGTGCCAGCAGCGTAGTGGCGGGACCAGCCTACAATGAGCAGTTCTTC
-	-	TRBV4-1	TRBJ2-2	CASSPNTGELFF	TGCGCCAGCAGCCCTAACACCGGGGAGCTGTTTTTT
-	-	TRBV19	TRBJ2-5	CASTARGYQETQYF	TGTGCCAGTACGGCGAGGGGGTACCAAGAGACCCAGTACTTC
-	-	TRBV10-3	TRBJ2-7	CAIKGSGLTYEQYF	TGTGCCATCAAGGGAAGCGGGCTAACCTACGAGCAGTACTTC
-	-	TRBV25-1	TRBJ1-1	CASSEHNAIGGAEAFF	TGTGCCAGCAGTGAACACAATGCGATTGGGGGGGCTGAAGCTTTCTTT
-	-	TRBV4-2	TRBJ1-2	CASSQSGTYGYTF	TGTGCCAGCAGCCAGTCGGGTACCTATGGCTACACCTTC
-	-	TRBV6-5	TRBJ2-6	CASGGLAGANVLTF	TGTGCCAGCGGCGGTCTTGCTGGGGCCAACGTCCTGACTTTC
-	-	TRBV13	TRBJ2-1	CASSLDTGARGSEQFF	TGTGCCAGCAGCTTAGACACAGGGGCGCGGGGCAGTGAGCAGTTCTTC
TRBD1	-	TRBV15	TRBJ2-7	CATSRAGTASYEQYF	TGTGCCACCAGCAGAGCCGGGACAGCGTCCTACGAGCAGTACTTC
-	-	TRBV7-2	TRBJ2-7	CASSFSGVIAAYEQYF	TGTGCCAGCAGCTTTTCCGGGGTAATAGCGGCATACGAGCAGTACTTC
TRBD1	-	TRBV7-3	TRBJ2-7	CASSLSPTGVYEQYF	TGTGCCAGCAGCTTATCCCCCACAGGGGTCTACGAGCAGTACTTC